Presented here are 3 T cell receptor beta chains from one specimen sequenced in a study of early T cells in non-severe SARS-CoV-2 infection (dated by TCRdb to about 2021). Libraries were built with 5' RACE. Instrument used: NextSeq 500. TCRdb trimmed public reads at Q25 via fastp, called clones via MiXCR and kept in-frame beta chains. CDR3 protein sequences are deduplicated, and each keeps its most common genes and DNA. This sample gives around 58,000 distinct CDR3 sequences in total; approximately 11% of them show up just once. About 9.7% of the sample goes to the ten largest clones. Input material: whole blood. Source of these receptors: an adult who was a healthcare worker with PCR-confirmed SARS-CoV-2 infection or an uninfected control (not recorded which).

J is TRBJ1-4 and V is TRBV6-5; D remains unclear. Germline CDR1 and CDR2: MNHEY and SVGAGI. The CDR3 runs 14 residues. The V and J ends lost 2 bases and 0 bases respectively, with 4 bases between them. CDR3 residues: CASSYSATNEKLFF. Written as DNA, the CDR3 is TGTGCCAGCAGTTACAGTGCAACTAATGAAAAACTGTTTTTT.

The sample holds many counts of this clonotype. V is TRBV21-1 and J is TRBJ2-5; TRBD1 was called by the table and not checked on the DNA. TRBV21-1 is reported as a pseudogene. CDR3 length: 19 amino acids. The CDR3 bases are TGTGCCAGCAGCAAACACCCCGTCCGGGACAGCTTCTTCCAAGAGACCCAGTACTTC. Protein: CASSKHPVRDSFFQETQYF.

This clonotype was seen at least ten times. The CDR3, as DNA: TGTGCCAGCAGCGTAAATGTCAGGGGGGAGACCCAGTACTTC. Encoded protein: CASSVNVRGETQYF. This chain joins TRBV9 and TRBJ2-5; 7 positions agree with TRBD1. Germline loops: CDR1 SGDLS, CDR2 YYNGEE. V shed 1 base and J 5 bases; nucleotides not matched to a gene: 5. This CDR3 has 14 amino acids.